The 5 T cell receptor beta chains below come from one sample, sequenced in a study of metastatic and nonmetastatic thyroid tumors. The entire patient cohort was treatment-naive prior to thyroid surgery. TCRdb re-clonotyped the PCR reads through MiXCR. Among about 21,000 clones listed, about a quarter were seen once. Sequencing was carried out using blood. The receptors derive from a female donor with papillary thyroid cancer or a benign thyroid nodule (not recorded which). Some clones in this sample may be carry-over from other donors' samples.

This clone is deemed medium-sized. This CDR3 reads CSAEPQGKVAYNEQFF. CDR3 sequence (DNA): TGCAGTGCTGAGCCTCAGGGGAAGGTCGCCTACAATGAGCAGTTCTTC. The rearrangement uses TRBV20-1 and TRBJ2-1; possibly TRBD1 for D (6 bases). Trimming pared 5 bases from V and 2 bases from J, leaving 19 bases between. CDR1 and CDR2 (germline): DFQATT, SNEGSKA (reference sequence). The CDR3 consists of 16 residues.

This clone has ten or more counts. A read error may account for a junction end that differs from germline. The rearrangement uses TRBV7-7 and TRBJ2-2, with D maybe TRBD2 (6 bases). This CDR3 spans 17 amino acids. Germline CDR1 is SSHAT and CDR2 is FNYEAQ (reference sequence). In nucleotides, the CDR3 is TGTGCTAGCAGCCCGACCGGGGCAGGAGGGCGGGGCGGGGAGCTGTTTTTT. Translation gives CASSPTGAGGRGGELFF.

This clone was seen repeatedly, ten times or more. At one end the junction does not follow the germline gene, possibly because of a read error. V gene TRBV11-1 combines with J gene TRBJ2-3; D tentatively reads TRBD1 or TRBD2 (6 bases each). In germline, CDR1 is SGHAT, CDR2 FQDESV (reference sequence). This CDR3 comprises 16 residues. The CDR3 region has the DNA TGTGCCAACAGCTTAGCTGGGGGGCTCAGCACAGATACGCAGTATTTT. Residues: CANSLAGGLSTDTQYF.

By its share, this clone is medium-sized. The chain couples TRBV6-5 to TRBJ2-2; 11 positions match TRBD1. CDR1 and CDR2 (germline): MNHEY, SVGAGI. The CDR3 has 17 residues. After removal of 0 bases from V and 2 bases from J, the junction contained 2 bases not matched to a gene. In DNA form, the CDR3 reads TGTGCCAGCAGTTACTCGAGGACAGGGGGCAACACCGGGGAGCTGTTTTTT. Its translation: CASSYSRTGGNTGELFF.

This clone was counted between two and nine times. The chain employs TRBV6-5 and TRBJ2-1; TRBD2 is a possible D gene (6 bases). Deletions cut 2 bases from V and 1 base from J, with 9 bases between. CDR1 MNHEY and CDR2 SVGAGI come from the germline V gene. The CDR3 extends over 15 amino acids. In nucleotides, the CDR3 is TGTGCCAGCAGTTACGGGAGGAGGTCCTACAATGAGCAGTTCTTC. It yields the protein CASSYGRRSYNEQFF.